This T cell receptor beta chain came from a study of blood T cell repertoires in COVID-19. Method: immunoSEQ multiplex PCR; TCRdb's copy keeps in-frame clones and lacks some. The sample lists a few hundred thousand clones; approximately 87% were seen once. Germline lookup yields CDR1 SGDLS and CDR2 YYNGEE. V was shortened by 0 bases and J by 4 bases, with 10 bases between the two germline ends. The CDR3 has 15 residues. V and J are TRBV9 and TRBJ1-4; D is undetermined. Sequencing input: PBMCs or T cells enriched from blood (not recorded which). This TCR was sampled from a woman aged 45 to 65 who had recovered from COVID-19. The CDR3 bases are TGTGCCAGCAGCGTAGGGAGGGTCTATAATGAAAAACTGTTTTTT. It codes for CASSVGRVYNEKLFF.